These T cell receptor beta chains were read from a single sample in a study of T cell repertoires in cytomegalovirus infection. Which antigens these TCRs recognize remains unknown. TCRdb analysed the reads with MiXCR anew, one entry per CDR3 protein. Of approximately 730,000 distinct CDR3 sequences detected, about 27% appear once; the ten largest clones hold around 13%. Sequenced here: cultured CD8+ T cells from PBMCs, sampled from culture after CMV antigen stimulation. The receptors shown here come from a human donor in good health (CMV status not recorded). Some clones in this sample may be carry-over from other donors' samples. Each CDR3 is given with its conserved first and last residue. A D gene is named only where the DNA matches it firmly. Clone size is stated in some rows and not others, as once, few, many or a class when expanded.

J | size | D | V | DNA | CDR3
TRBJ1-1 | - | - | TRBV20-1 | TGCAGTGCTAGAGATGAGGGGTCCAACACTGAAGCTTTCTTT | CSARDEGSNTEAFF
TRBJ1-2 | - | - | TRBV6-6 | TGTGCCAGCAGTTTGTGGGACATACCAATTTTTGGCTACACCTTC | CASSLWDIPIFGYTF
TRBJ2-5 | - | - | TRBV28 | TGTGCCAGCCGCTTGGTTGACACAATCGGGGAAGAGACCCAGTACTTC | CASRLVDTIGEETQYF
TRBJ1-3 | - | TRBD1 | TRBV20-1 | TGCAGTGCTAGAGCCCCGGGACAGGCTGGAAACACCATATATTTT | CSARAPGQAGNTIYF
TRBJ1-6 | few | - | TRBV4-1 | TGCGCCAGCAGCCAAAGTGTGGGATCTCCGAATTCACCCCTCCACTTT | CASSQSVGSPNSPLHF
TRBJ2-5 | - | TRBD2 | TRBV5-1 | TGCGCCAGCAGCTTGGCCGTAGGCAGCGGGGGTGGCGAGACCCAGTACTTC | CASSLAVGSGGGETQYF
TRBJ1-2 | few | TRBD1 | TRBV7-4 | TGTGCCAGCAGCTTAGAGGGGGCCCGAGGAGTAAAAGACTATGGCTACACCTTC | CASSLEGARGVKDYGYTF
TRBJ2-7 | once | - | TRBV5-4 | TGTGCCAGCAGTTGGGACGGGGATAGCTCCTACGAGCAGTACTTC | CASSWDGDSSYEQYF
TRBJ2-3 | - | TRBD2 | TRBV12-3/TRBV12-4 | TGTGCCAGCAGTCCCTTGCGGGGGGGCAGCACAGATACGCAGTATTTT | CASSPLRGGSTDTQYF
TRBJ2-1 | - | - | TRBV4-3 | TGCGCCAGCAGCCATTTCCGGGACGGCTTGGGAGAGCAGTTCTTC | CASSHFRDGLGEQFF
TRBJ2-1 | - | TRBD2 | TRBV4-2 | TGTGCCAGCAGTCTTCGGGTAGCGGGGAACAATGAGCAGTTCTTC | CASSLRVAGNNEQFF
TRBJ2-3 | - | - | TRBV10-3 | TGTGCCATCAGTACGCGGGACCCTGACACAGATACGCAGTATTTT | CAISTRDPDTDTQYF
TRBJ1-1 | few | - | TRBV25-1 | TGTGCCAGCACTCCGTACCGGGACACAGGGAACACTGAAGCTTTCTTT | CASTPYRDTGNTEAFF
TRBJ2-7 | few | - | TRBV2 | TGTGCCAGCCCTACCCGGGACGAGCAGTACTTC | CASPTRDEQYF
TRBJ2-7 | - | - | TRBV19 | TGTGCCAGTAGTATAGGGGGCATGGGTGACGAGCAGTACTTC | CASSIGGMGDEQYF
TRBJ2-5 | - | TRBD2 | TRBV27 | TGTGCCAGCAGTTTACTTAGCGGGACCCAAGAGACCCAGTACTTC | CASSLLSGTQETQYF
TRBJ2-1 | - | - | TRBV27 | TGTGCCAGCAGTTCCTTCCCAGGGGATGAGCAGTTCTTC | CASSSFPGDEQFF
TRBJ2-2 | - | - | TRBV6-2/TRBV6-3 | TGTGCCAGTTTTAGCGGAAGAGGTACCGGGGAGCTGTTTTTT | CASFSGRGTGELFF
TRBJ2-7 | few | - | TRBV4-1 | TGCGCCAGCAGCCAGGTACCGCAACTACAGGGCTCCGAGCAGTACTTC | CASSQVPQLQGSEQYF
TRBJ1-5 | few | - | TRBV19 | TGTGCCAGTACAGAGGTACCGTTAGGGCGACACGGGCCCCAGCATTTT | CASTEVPLGRHGPQHF
TRBJ2-5 | few | - | TRBV11-1 | TGTGCCAGCAGCTCGGGACGGCCGGCGACCCAGTACTTC | CASSSGRPATQYF
TRBJ2-7 | many | - | TRBV6-1 | TGTGCCAGCAGCCCAGGGGACCACTACGAGCAGTACTTC | CASSPGDHYEQYF
TRBJ2-1 | few | - | TRBV4-3 | TGCGCCAGCAGCGAAAAGATGTTGGGAAGGGCCTCCTACAATGAGCAGTTCTTC | CASSEKMLGRASYNEQFF
TRBJ2-1 | - | - | TRBV4-1 | TGCGCCAGCAGCCCAATGGCATACAATGAGCAGTTCTTC | CASSPMAYNEQFF
TRBJ2-7 | - | - | TRBV7-6 | TGTGCCAGCAGCCGTTGGGACCTAGGCTACGAGCAGTACTTC | CASSRWDLGYEQYF
TRBJ1-1 | few | - | TRBV6-5 | TGTGCCAGCAGTTACGCGGTTAGCGCTGAAGCTTTCTTT | CASSYAVSAEAFF
TRBJ1-1 | - | - | TRBV15 | TGTGCCACCAGCAGAGATCAAAACCTGAACACTGAAGCTTTCTTT | CATSRDQNLNTEAFF
TRBJ2-7 | few | - | TRBV20-1 | TGCAGCGCTCTGCCAACAGGGTCGAGGCTCTACGAGCAGTACTTC | CSALPTGSRLYEQYF
TRBJ1-5 | many | TRBD1 | TRBV7-6 | TGTGCCAGCAGCTTACGACAGGGTGTAGGATATAGCAATCAGCCCCAGCATTTT | CASSLRQGVGYSNQPQHF
TRBJ2-1 | - | - | TRBV12-3/TRBV12-4 | TGTGCCAGCAGTGCTAGCGACTCCTACAATGAGCAGTTCTTC | CASSASDSYNEQFF
TRBJ2-7 | many | - | TRBV7-2 | TGTGCCAGCAGCGGGGGGACGCTAGCGTATTACGAGCAGTACTTC | CASSGGTLAYYEQYF
TRBJ2-3 | - | TRBD1 | TRBV6-1 | TGTGCCAGCAGCACAGGGGGCGTTGGGACAGATACGCAGTATTTT | CASSTGGVGTDTQYF
TRBJ2-7 | few | TRBD1 | TRBV27 | TGTGCCAGCAGCCAGACAGGGGGCGGCGACGAGCAGTACTTC | CASSQTGGGDEQYF
TRBJ2-5 | few | - | TRBV4-3 | TGCGCCAGCAGCGGGGACACCCAAGAGACCCAGTACTTC | CASSGDTQETQYF
TRBJ1-5 | - | - | TRBV7-9 | TGTGCCAGCACCCAAGGAAAGAGCAATCAGCCCCAGCATTTT | CASTQGKSNQPQHF
TRBJ2-5 | many | TRBD2 | TRBV7-8 | TGTGCCAGCAGCTCGGGACTACTCCGGGAGACCCAGTACTTC | CASSSGLLRETQYF
TRBJ2-5 | - | - | TRBV2 | TGTGCCACCCACAGTGGCCAGCGAGAGACCCAGTACTTC | CATHSGQRETQYF
TRBJ1-5 | few | TRBD1 | TRBV2 | TGTGCCAGCAGCGATCCGGGACAGGGGTCTTATAGCAATCAGCCCCAGCATTTT | CASSDPGQGSYSNQPQHF
TRBJ1-2 | - | - | TRBV6-2/TRBV6-3 | TGTGCCAGCAGTTGGCCTCAGGACGGCTATGGCTACACCTTC | CASSWPQDGYGYTF
TRBJ1-6 | many | - | TRBV11-2 | TGTGCCAGCAGCTTAATACGATCGGGTTATAATTCACCCCTCCACTTT | CASSLIRSGYNSPLHF
TRBJ2-1 | few | TRBD1 | TRBV7-4 | TGTGCCAGCAGTTTAGGCAGGACAGGGGGCTACAATGAGCAGTTCTTC | CASSLGRTGGYNEQFF
TRBJ1-2 | once | - | TRBV9 | TGTGCCACCGAGAAGATGGGCTATGGCTACACCTTC | CATEKMGYGYTF
TRBJ2-7 | - | - | TRBV5-6 | TGTGCCAGCAGCTTGGTTTCAAAGGGATCCTACGAGCAGTACTTC | CASSLVSKGSYEQYF
TRBJ2-7 | many | - | TRBV12-3/TRBV12-4 | TGTGCCAGCAGTTTGTTGCGTTACGAGCAGTACTTC | CASSLLRYEQYF
TRBJ2-1 | few | - | TRBV7-9 | TGTGCCAGCAGCTTAGATTCTACTCCCGGGGATGAGCAGTTCTTC | CASSLDSTPGDEQFF
TRBJ2-3 | - | TRBD1 | TRBV12-3/TRBV12-4 | TGTGCCAGCACCCGGACAGGGCCTACGGATACGCAGTATTTT | CASTRTGPTDTQYF
TRBJ1-1 | - | - | TRBV7-6 | TGTGCCAGCAGCTTAGGCGGCCGGAACTATGAAGCTTTCTTT | CASSLGGRNYEAFF
TRBJ1-2 | few | TRBD1 | TRBV7-2 | TGTGCCAGCAGCTTAGGGGGACAGACCTATGGCTACACCTTC | CASSLGGQTYGYTF
TRBJ1-4 | few | - | TRBV3-1 | TGTGCCAGCAGCCGCCCGAGACGGGCCGTGAATGAAAAACTGTTTTTT | CASSRPRRAVNEKLFF
TRBJ1-1 | few | - | TRBV7-9 | TGTGCCAGCAGCGCCGGTGGAGCTTTCTTT | CASSAGGAFF
TRBJ2-7 | - | - | TRBV4-1 | TGCGCCAGCAGCCAAGATTGGAACCCGCCCCTCTACGAGCAGTACTTC | CASSQDWNPPLYEQYF
TRBJ1-2 | - | - | TRBV7-8 | TGTGCCAGCAGCTCCAGGACGAAGGCCAACTATGGCTACACCTTC | CASSSRTKANYGYTF
TRBJ2-1 | once | TRBD2 | TRBV6-6 | TGTGCCAGCAGTTACTGGCGGGGGGGCGGGCGTGAGCAGTTCTTC | CASSYWRGGGREQFF
TRBJ2-1 | few | - | TRBV19 | TGTGCCAGTAGTGGATTTCAGGGTCATCCCTACAATGAGCAGTTCTTC | CASSGFQGHPYNEQFF
TRBJ2-5 | few | - | TRBV6-2/TRBV6-3 | TGTGCCACCATTGCTCTAGCGTCTCAAGAGACCCAGTACTTC | CATIALASQETQYF